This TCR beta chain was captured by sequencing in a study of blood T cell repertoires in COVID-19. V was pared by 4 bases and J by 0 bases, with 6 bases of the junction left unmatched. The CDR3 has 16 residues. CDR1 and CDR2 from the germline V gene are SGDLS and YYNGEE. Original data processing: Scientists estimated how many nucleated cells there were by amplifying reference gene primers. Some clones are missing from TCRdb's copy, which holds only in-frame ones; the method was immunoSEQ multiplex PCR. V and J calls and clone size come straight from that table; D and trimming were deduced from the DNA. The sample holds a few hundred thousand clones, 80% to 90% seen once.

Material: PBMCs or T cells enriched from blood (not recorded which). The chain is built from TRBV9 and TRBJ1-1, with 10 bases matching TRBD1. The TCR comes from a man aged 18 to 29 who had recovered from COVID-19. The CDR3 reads CASSPGTGVMNTEAFF. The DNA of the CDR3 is TGTGCCAGCAGCCCAGGGACAGGGGTTATGAACACTGAAGCTTTCTTT.